This record looks at one TCR beta chain sequence and its context. Its antigen is as yet unknown. The sample comes from a study of a mutant IDH1 vaccine in newly diagnosed glioma. Turning to the study itself: Males made up approximately 62% and females roughly 40% of treated patients, whose mean age was roughly 40 years. Before enrollment, patients got radiotherapy alone, temozolomide alone, or mostly the combination. Study results and caveats: Pseudoprogression apparently tracked independently of changes in top peripheral T cell clonotypes.

Clones were sequenced by immunoSEQ multiplex PCR, and TCRdb holds only the in-frame ones, with some missing. The sample has over 45,000 clones, approximately 92% seen once. The CDR3 sequence is 16 residues long. The ends were cut back, 6 bases at V and 7 bases at J, with 22 bases in the middle. The germline CDR1 and CDR2 sequences are SEHNR and FQNEAQ (reference sequence). Documented time point: baseline, week 1 (first vaccination visit). The treatment here: pre-vaccination baseline after standard-of-care therapy. Patients carried new grade 3 or 4 IDH1-mutant astrocytomas lacking nuclear ATRX. Sample: PBMCs, taken from a glioma patient treated with radiotherapy, temozolomide or both. The receptor's source is a man in his forties or fifties with glioma. The chain employs TRBV7-9 and TRBJ1-3; maybe TRBD1 (6 bases). The CDR3 region has the DNA TGTGCCAGCAGGGACAGAAGCGGGACCGTGGGGAACACCATATATTTT. Translating it yields CASRDRSGTVGNTIYF.